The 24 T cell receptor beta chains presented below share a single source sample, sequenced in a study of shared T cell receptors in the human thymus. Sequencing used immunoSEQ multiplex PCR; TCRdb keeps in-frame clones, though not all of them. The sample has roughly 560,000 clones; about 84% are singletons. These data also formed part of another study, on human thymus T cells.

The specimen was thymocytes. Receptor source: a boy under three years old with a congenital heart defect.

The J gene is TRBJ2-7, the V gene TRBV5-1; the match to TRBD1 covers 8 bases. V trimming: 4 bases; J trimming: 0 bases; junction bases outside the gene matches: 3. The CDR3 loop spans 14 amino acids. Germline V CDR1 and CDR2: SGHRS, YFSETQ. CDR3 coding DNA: TGCGCCAGCAGCACCGGACAGGGCTCCTACGAGCAGTACTTC. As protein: CASSTGQGSYEQYF.

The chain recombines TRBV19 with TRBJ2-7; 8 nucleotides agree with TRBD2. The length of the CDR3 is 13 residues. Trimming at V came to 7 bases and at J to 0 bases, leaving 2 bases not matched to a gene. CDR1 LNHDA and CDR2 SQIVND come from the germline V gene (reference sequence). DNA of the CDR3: TGTGCCAGTAAACGGGAGGGCTCCTACGAGCAGTACTTC. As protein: CASKREGSYEQYF.

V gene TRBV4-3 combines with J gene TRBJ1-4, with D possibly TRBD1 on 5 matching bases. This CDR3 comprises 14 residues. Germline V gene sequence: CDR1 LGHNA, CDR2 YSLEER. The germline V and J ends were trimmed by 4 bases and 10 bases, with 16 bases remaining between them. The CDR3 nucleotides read TGCGCCAGCAGCCCACGGGACTCCCCGAGAAAACTGTTTTTT. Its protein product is CASSPRDSPRKLFF.

In nucleotides, the CDR3 is TGTGCCTGGAGGCCGACTAGTGCCTCCTACAATGAGCAGTTCTTC. Translating it yields CAWRPTSASYNEQFF. The V call is TRBV30, the J call TRBJ2-1, with D tentatively TRBD2 (6 bases). The CDR3 has 15 amino acids. Germline CDR1 is GTSNPN and CDR2 is SVGIG (reference sequence). V was pared by 3 bases and J by 0 bases, with 12 bases between.

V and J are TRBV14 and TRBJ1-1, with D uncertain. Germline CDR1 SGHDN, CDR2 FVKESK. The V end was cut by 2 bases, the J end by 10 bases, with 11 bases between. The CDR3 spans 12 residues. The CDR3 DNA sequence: TGTGCCAGCAGCCAAATCACTGGAGCAGCTTTCTTT. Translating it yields CASSQITGAAFF. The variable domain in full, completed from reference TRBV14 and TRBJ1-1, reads EAGVTQFPSHSVIEKGQTVTLRCDPISGHDNLYWYRRVMGKEIKFLLHFVKESKQDESGMPNNRFLAERTGGTYSTLKVQPAELEDSGVYFCASSQITGAAFFGQGTRLTVV.

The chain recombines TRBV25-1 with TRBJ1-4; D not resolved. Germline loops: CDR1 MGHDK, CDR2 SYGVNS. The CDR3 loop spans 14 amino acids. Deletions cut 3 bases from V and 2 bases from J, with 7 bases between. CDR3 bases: TGTGCCAGCAGTGAGTCTTCTACTAATGAAAAACTGTTTTTT. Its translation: CASSESSTNEKLFF.

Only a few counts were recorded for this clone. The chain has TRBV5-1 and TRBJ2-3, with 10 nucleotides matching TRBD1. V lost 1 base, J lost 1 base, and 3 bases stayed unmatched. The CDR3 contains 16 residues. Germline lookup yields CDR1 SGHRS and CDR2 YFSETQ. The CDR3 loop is CASSLTGTGGTDTQYF. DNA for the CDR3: TGCGCCAGCAGCTTGACCGGGACAGGGGGCACAGATACGCAGTATTTT.

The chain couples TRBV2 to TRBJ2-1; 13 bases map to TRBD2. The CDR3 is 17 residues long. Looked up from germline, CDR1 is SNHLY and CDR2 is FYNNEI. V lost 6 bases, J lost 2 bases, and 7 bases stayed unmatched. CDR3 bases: TGTGCCAGCAGCCGGGGACTAGCGGGGCTCCCCTACAATGAGCAGTTCTTC. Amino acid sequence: CASSRGLAGLPYNEQFF.

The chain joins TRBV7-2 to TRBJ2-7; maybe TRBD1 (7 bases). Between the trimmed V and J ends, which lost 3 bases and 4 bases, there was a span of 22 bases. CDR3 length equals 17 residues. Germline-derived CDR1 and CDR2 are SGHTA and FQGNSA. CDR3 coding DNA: TGTGCCAGCAGCTTGAGGGATAAGACAGGGAGGAGGTACGAGCAGTACTTC. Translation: CASSLRDKTGRRYEQYF.

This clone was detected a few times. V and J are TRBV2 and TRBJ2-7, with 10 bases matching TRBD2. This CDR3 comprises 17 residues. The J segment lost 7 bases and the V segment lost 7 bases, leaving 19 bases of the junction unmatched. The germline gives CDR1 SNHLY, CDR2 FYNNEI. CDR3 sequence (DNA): TGTGCCAGCACACCTATCCAGCGGGAGGGCCATTCGAAGGAGCAGTACTTC. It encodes CASTPIQREGHSKEQYF.

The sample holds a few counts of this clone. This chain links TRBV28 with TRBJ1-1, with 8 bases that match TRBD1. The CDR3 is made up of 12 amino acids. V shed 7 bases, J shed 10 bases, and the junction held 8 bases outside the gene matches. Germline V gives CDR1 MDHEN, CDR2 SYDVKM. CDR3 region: CASTPPGGRAFF. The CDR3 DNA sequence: TGTGCCAGCACCCCACCAGGGGGCAGAGCTTTCTTT.

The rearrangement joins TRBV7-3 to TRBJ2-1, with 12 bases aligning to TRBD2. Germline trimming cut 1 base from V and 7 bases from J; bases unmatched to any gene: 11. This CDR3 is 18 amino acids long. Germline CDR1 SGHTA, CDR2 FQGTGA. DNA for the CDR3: TGTGCCAGCAGCTTAAGGAGCCTGCTAGCGGGAGGGTATAATGAGCAGTTCTTC. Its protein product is CASSLRSLLAGGYNEQFF.

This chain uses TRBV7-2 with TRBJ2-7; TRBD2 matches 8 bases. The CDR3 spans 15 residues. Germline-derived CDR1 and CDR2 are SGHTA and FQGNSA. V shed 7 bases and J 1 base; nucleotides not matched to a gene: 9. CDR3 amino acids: CASNPRGGLSYEQYF. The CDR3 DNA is TGTGCCAGCAACCCCCGGGGGGGTTTATCCTACGAGCAGTACTTC.

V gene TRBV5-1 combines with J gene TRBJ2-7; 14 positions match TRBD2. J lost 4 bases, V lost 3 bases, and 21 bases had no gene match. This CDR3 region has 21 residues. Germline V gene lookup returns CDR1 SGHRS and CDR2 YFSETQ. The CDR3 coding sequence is TGCGCCAGCAGCTCCGGACTAGCGGGAGGTCCTCTACCCATGAGGGAATACGAGCAGTACTTC. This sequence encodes CASSSGLAGGPLPMREYEQYF.

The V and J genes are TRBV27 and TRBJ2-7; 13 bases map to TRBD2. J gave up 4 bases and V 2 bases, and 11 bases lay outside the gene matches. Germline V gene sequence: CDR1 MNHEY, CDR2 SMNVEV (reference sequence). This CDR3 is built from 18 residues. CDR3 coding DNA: TGTGCCAGCAGTTTAAGGCCCCCGGGACTAGCGGGAACTTACGAGCAGTACTTC. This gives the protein CASSLRPPGLAGTYEQYF.

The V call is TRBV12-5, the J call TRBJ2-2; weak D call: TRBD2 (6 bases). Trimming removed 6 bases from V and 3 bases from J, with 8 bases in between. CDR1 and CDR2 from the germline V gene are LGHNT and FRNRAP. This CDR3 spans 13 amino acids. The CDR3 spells CASGGEDTGELFF. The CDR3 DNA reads TGTGCTAGTGGAGGGGAGGACACCGGGGAGCTGTTTTTT.

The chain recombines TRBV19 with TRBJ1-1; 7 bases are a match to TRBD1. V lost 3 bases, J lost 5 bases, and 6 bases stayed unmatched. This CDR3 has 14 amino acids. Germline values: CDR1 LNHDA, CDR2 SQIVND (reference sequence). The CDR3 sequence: CASSIPGGWTEAFF. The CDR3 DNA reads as TGTGCCAGTAGTATTCCAGGGGGGTGGACTGAAGCTTTCTTT.

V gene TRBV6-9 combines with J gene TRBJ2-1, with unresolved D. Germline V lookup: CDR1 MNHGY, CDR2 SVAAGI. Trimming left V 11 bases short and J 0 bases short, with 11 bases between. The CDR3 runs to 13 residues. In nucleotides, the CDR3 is TGTGCCGCCTTAGAGGTCTCCTACAATGAGCAGTTCTTC. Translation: CAALEVSYNEQFF.

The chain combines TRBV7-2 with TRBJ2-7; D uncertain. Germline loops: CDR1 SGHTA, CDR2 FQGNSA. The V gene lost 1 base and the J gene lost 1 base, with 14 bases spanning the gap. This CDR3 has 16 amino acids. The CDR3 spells CASSLGKRPLSYEQYF. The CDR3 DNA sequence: TGTGCCAGCAGCTTAGGGAAGCGTCCCCTTTCCTACGAGCAGTACTTC.

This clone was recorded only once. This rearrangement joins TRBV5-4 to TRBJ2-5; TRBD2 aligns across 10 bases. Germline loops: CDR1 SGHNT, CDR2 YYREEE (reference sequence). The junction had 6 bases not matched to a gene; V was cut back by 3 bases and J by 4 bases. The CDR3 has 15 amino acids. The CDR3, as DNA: TGTGCCAGCAGCTGGGAGCGGGAGGGCCGAGAGACCCAGTACTTC. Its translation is CASSWEREGRETQYF.

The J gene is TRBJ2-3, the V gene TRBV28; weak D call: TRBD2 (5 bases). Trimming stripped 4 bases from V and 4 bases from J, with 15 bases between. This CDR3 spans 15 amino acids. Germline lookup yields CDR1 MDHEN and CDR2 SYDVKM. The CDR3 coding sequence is TGTGCCAGCAGTTCACTGGTCAGGCGGGCAGATACGCAGTATTTT. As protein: CASSSLVRRADTQYF.

The CDR3 coding sequence is TGTGCCAGCAGCTTGGCCACTAGGAGGAGCGGCAATGAGCAGTTCTTC. It translates to CASSLATRRSGNEQFF. The chain recombines TRBV5-7 with TRBJ2-1; TRBD2 might be the D (5 bases). TRBV5-7 is an open reading frame whose function is uncertain. The germline V and J ends were trimmed by 0 bases and 6 bases, with 16 bases remaining between them. The CDR3 contains 16 residues.

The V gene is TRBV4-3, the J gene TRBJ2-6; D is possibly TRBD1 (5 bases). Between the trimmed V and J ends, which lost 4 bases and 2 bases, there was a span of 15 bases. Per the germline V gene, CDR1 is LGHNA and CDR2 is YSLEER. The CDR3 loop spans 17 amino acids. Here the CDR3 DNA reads TGCGCCAGCAGCCGAAGACAGCAACTTCCTGGGGCCAACGTCCTGACTTTC. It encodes CASSRRQQLPGANVLTF.

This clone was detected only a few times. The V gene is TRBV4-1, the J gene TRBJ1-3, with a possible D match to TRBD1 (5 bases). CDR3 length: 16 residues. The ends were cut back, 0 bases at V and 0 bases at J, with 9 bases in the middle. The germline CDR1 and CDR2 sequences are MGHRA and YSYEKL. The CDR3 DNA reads TGCGCCAGCAGCCAAGATCTAAGGGGCTCTGGAAACACCATATATTTT. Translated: CASSQDLRGSGNTIYF.